Given below is one T cell receptor (beta chain) in context. This entry is derived from a study of neoadjuvant anti-PD-1 for oral cavity cancer. The protocol was immunoSEQ multiplex PCR, while the TCRdb copy is restricted to in-frame clones and leaves out a portion. The sample shows about 14,000 clones, about 64% of them seen only once. In germline, CDR1 is SGHDN, CDR2 FVKESK. The CDR3 contains 14 residues. V was shortened by 4 bases and J by 2 bases, with 10 bases between the two germline ends. This chain joins TRBV14 and TRBJ2-3, with D possibly matching TRBD1 (6 bases). This specimen was PBMCs, taken before nivolumab (anti-PD-1) treatment. The sequence derives from a person aged 35 to 85 with oral cavity squamous cell carcinoma. The CDR3 here is CASSLGQITDTQYF. The CDR3 DNA is TGTGCCAGCAGCCTCGGACAGATCACAGATACGCAGTATTTT.